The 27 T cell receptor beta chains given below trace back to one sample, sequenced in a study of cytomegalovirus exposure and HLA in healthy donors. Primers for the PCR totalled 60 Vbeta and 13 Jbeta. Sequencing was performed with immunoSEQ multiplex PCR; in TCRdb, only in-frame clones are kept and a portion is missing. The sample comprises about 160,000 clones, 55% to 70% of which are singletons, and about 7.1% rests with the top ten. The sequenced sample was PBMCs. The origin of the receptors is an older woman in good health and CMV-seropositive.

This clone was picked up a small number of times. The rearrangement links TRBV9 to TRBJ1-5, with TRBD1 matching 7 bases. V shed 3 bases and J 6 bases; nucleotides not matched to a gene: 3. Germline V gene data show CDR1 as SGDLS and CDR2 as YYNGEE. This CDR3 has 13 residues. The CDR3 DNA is TGTGCCAGCAGCGAGACAGGGTTTCAGCCCCAGCATTTT. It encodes CASSETGFQPQHF.

The CDR3 DNA sequence: TGCGCCAGCAGCCAAGGGACAGGTGAACAGCCCCAGCATTTT. Protein sequence: CASSQGTGEQPQHF. The V gene is TRBV4-3, the J gene TRBJ1-5, with 7 positions matching TRBD1. The CDR3 contains 14 residues. V was pared by 1 base and J by 7 bases, with 4 bases of the junction left unmatched. From germline, CDR1 is LGHNA and CDR2 YSLEER.

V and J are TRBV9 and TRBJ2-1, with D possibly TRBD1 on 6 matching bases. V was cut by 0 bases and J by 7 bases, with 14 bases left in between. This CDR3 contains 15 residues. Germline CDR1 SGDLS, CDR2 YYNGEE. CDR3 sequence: CASSVENREQNEQFF. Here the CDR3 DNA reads TGTGCCAGCAGCGTAGAGAACAGGGAACAGAATGAGCAGTTCTTC.

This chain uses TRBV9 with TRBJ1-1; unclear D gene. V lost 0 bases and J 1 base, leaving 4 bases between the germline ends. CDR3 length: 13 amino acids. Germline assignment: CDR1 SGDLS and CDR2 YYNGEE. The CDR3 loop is CASSVAPNTEAFF. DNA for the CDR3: TGTGCCAGCAGCGTAGCTCCGAACACTGAAGCTTTCTTT.

In nucleotides, the CDR3 is TGTGCCAGCAGTTTGAGGAGGACTGAAGCTTTCTTT. Its translation: CASSLRRTEAFF. This sequence joins TRBV28 and TRBJ1-1; D remains unclear. Germline-derived CDR1 and CDR2 are MDHEN and SYDVKM. CDR3 length equals 12 residues. Trimming removed 3 bases from V and 5 bases from J, with 7 bases in between.

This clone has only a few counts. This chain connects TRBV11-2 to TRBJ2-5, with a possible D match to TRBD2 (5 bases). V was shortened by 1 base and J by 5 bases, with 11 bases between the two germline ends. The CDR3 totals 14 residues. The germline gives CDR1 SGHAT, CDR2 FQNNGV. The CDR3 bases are TGTGCCAGCAGCTTAGTCGTGGGCGGGGAGACCCAGTACTTC. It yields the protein CASSLVVGGETQYF.

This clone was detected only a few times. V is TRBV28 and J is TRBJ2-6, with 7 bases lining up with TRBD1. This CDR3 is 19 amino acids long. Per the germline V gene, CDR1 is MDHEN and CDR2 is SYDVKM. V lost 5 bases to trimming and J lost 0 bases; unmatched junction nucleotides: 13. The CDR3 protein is CASSPPPTGVSSGANVLTF. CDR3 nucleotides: TGTGCCAGCAGTCCTCCCCCCACAGGGGTGAGCTCTGGGGCCAACGTCCTGACTTTC.

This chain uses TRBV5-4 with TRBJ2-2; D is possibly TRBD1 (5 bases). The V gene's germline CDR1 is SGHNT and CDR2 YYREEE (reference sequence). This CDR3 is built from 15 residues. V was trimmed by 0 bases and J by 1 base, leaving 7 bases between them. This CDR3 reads CASSLGQKNTGELFF. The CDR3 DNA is TGTGCCAGCAGCTTGGGACAGAAGAACACCGGGGAGCTGTTTTTT.

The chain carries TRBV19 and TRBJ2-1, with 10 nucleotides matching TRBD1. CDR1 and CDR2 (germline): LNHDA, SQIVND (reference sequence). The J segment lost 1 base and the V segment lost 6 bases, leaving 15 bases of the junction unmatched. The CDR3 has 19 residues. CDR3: CASSNPRKGQGLSYNEQFF. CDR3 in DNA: TGTGCCAGTAGCAACCCGAGAAAGGGACAGGGGTTATCCTACAATGAGCAGTTCTTC.

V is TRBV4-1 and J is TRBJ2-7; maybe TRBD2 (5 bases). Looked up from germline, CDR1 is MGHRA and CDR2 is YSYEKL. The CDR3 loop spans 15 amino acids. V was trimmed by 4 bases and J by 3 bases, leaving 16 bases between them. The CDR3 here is CASSPPPGSHYEQYF. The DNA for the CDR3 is TGCGCCAGCAGCCCCCCTCCGGGGAGCCACTACGAGCAGTACTTC.

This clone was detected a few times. Here the CDR3 DNA reads TGCGCCAGCAGCTTGGTCCAGGGCTTGGAGACCCAGTACTTC. Translation gives CASSLVQGLETQYF. V gene TRBV5-1 combines with J gene TRBJ2-5; possibly TRBD1 for D (5 bases). Trimming shortened V by 0 bases and J by 5 bases, and 11 bases separated the two germline ends. Germline lookup yields CDR1 SGHRS and CDR2 YFSETQ. There are 14 residues in the CDR3.

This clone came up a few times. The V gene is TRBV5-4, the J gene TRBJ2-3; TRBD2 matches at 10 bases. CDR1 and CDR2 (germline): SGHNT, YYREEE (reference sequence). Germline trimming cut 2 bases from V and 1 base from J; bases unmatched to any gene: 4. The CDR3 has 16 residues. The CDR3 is CASSLKREGRTDTQYF. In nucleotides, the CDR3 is TGTGCCAGCAGCTTAAAGCGGGAGGGTCGCACAGATACGCAGTATTTT.

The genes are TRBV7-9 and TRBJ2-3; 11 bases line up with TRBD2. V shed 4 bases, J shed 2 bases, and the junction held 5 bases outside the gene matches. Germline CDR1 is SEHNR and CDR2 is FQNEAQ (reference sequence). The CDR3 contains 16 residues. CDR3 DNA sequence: TGTGCCAGCAGCTGGGGACTAGCGGAGGCCACAGATACGCAGTATTTT. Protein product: CASSWGLAEATDTQYF. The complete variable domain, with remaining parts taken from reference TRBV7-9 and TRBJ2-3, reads DTGVSQNPRHKITKRGQNVTFRCDPISEHNRLYWYRQTLGQGPEFLTYFQNEAQLEKSRLLSDRFSAERPKGSFSTLEIQRTEQGDSAMYLCASSWGLAEATDTQYFGPGTRLTVL.

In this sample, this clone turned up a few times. CDR3 amino acids: CASSFSGLPYEQYF. The CDR3 nucleotides are TGTGCCAGCAGTTTTTCGGGACTTCCCTACGAGCAGTACTTC. The rearrangement uses TRBV28 and TRBJ2-7, with TRBD2 as a possible D gene (6 bases). Trimming pared 3 bases from V and 2 bases from J, leaving 11 bases between. The CDR3 spans 14 residues. Germline CDR1 MDHEN, CDR2 SYDVKM.

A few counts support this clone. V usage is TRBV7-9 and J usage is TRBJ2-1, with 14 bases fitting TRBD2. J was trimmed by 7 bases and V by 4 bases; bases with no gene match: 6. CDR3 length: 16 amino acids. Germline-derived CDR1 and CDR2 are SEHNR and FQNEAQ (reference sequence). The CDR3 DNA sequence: TGTGCCAGCAGCTACGGGACTAGCGGGAGTCGGAATGAGCAGTTCTTC. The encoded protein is CASSYGTSGSRNEQFF.

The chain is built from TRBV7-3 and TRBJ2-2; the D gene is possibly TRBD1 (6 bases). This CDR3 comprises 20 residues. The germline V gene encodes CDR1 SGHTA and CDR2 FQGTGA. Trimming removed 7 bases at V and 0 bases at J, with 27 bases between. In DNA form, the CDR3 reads TGTGCCAGCACTCCGGTGGTCCCCCAGAGGGGGTCGGCGAACACCGGGGAGCTGTTTTTT. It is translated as CASTPVVPQRGSANTGELFF.

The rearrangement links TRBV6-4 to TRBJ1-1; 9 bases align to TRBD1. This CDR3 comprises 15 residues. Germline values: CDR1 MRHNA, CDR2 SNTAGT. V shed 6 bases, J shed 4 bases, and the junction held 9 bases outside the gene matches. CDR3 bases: TGTGCCAGCAGGGACACAGGGGGCGCGGGCACTGAAGCTTTCTTT. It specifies CASRDTGGAGTEAFF.

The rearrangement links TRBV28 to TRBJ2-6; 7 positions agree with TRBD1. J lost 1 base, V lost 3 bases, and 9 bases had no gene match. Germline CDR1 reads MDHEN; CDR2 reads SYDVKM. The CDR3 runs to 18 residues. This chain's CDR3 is CASSLARDRVSGANVLTF. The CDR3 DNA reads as TGTGCCAGCAGTTTGGCGAGGGACAGAGTATCTGGGGCCAACGTCCTGACTTTC. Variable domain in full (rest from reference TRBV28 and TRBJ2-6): DVKVTQSSRYLVKRTGEKVFLECVQDMDHENMFWYRQDPGLGLRLIYFSYDVKMKEKGDIPEGYSVSREKKERFSLILESASTNQTSMYLCASSLARDRVSGANVLTFGAGSRLTVL.

CDR3 nucleotides: TGTGCCAGCAGCGTAGACAGGGGGCTGAGACAAGAGACCCAGTACTTC. Protein: CASSVDRGLRQETQYF. The genes are TRBV9 and TRBJ2-5, with TRBD1 identical over 9 bases. Germline V lookup: CDR1 SGDLS, CDR2 YYNGEE. Germline trimming cut 0 bases from V and 2 bases from J; bases unmatched to any gene: 5. The length of the CDR3 is 16 residues.

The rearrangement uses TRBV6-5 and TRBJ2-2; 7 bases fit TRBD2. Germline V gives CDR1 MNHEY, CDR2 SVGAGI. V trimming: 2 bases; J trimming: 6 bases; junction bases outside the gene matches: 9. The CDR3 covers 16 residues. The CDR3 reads CASSYVTGGTSGELFF. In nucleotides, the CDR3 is TGTGCCAGCAGTTACGTGACGGGAGGAACCTCCGGGGAGCTGTTTTTT.

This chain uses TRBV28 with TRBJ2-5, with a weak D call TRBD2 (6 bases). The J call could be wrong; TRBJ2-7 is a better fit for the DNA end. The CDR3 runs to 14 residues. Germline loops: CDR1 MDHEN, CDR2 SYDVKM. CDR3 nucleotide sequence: TGTGCCAGCAGTTTCGTGGAGGGGCCCGGCGAGCAGTACTTC. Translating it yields CASSFVEGPGEQYF.

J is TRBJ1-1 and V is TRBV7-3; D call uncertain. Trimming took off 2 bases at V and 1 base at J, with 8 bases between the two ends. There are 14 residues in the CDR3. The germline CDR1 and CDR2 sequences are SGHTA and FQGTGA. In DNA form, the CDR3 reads TGTGCCAGCAGCTTATTGGCACAGAACACTGAAGCTTTCTTT. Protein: CASSLLAQNTEAFF.

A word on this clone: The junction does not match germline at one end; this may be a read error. CDR3 sequence (DNA): TGTGCCATCAGTGGACAGGGTGGAAACACCATATACTTT. It specifies CAISGQGGNTIYF. The chain uses TRBV10-3 and TRBJ1-3, with 7 bases matching TRBD1. The CDR3 spans 13 residues. From germline, CDR1 is ENHRY and CDR2 SYGVKD.

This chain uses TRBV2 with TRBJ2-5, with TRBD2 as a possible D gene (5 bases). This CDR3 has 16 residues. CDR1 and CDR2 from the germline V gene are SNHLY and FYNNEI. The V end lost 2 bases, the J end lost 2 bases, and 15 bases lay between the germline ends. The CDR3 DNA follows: TGTGCCAGCAGTGAATTGGTGGGAGCTAGTCAAGAGACCCAGTACTTC. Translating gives CASSELVGASQETQYF.

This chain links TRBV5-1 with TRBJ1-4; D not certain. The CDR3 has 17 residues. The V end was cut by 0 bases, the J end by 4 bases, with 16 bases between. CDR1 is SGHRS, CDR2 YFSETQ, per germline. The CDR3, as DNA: TGCGCCAGCAGCTTGGGGCCAGAGGCCCCTGGTAATGAAAAACTGTTTTTT. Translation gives CASSLGPEAPGNEKLFF.

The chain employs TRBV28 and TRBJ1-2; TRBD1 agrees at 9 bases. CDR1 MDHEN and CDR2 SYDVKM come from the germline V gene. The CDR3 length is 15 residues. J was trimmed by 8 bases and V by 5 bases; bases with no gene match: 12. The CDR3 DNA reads TGTGCCAGCAGTGGGACAGGGAGACGGAGTAAAGGCTACACCTTC. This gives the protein CASSGTGRRSKGYTF.

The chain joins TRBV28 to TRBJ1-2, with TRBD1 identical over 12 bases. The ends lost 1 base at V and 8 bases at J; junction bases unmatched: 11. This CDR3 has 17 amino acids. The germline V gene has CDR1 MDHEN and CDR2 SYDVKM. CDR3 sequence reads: CASSLSVSGQGAGGYTF. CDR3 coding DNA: TGTGCCAGCAGTTTATCTGTTTCGGGACAGGGGGCGGGGGGCTACACCTTC.